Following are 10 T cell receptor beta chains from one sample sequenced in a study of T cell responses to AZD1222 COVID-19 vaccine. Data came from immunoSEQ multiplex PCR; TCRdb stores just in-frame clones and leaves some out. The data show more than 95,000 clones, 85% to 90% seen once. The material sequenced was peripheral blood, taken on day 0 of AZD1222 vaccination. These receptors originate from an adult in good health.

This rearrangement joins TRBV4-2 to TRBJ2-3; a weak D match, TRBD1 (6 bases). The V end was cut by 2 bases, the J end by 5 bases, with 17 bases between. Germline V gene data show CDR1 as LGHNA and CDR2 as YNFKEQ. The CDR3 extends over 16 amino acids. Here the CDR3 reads CASSQPRPQGLDTQYF. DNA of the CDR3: TGTGCCAGCAGCCAACCTCGGCCCCAGGGGTTAGATACGCAGTATTTT.

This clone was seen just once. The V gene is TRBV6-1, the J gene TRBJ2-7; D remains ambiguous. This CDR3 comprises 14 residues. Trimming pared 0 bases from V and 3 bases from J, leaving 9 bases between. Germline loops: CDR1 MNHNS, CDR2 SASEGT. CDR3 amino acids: CASSEAWLFYEQYF. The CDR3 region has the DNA TGTGCCAGCAGTGAAGCGTGGTTATTCTACGAGCAGTACTTC.

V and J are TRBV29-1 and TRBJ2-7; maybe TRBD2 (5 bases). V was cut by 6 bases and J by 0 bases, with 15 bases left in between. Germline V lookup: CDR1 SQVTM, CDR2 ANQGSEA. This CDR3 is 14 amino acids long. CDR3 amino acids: CSVHGGVNSYEQYF. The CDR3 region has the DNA TGCAGCGTGCACGGAGGCGTTAACTCCTACGAGCAGTACTTC.

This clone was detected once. The DNA for the CDR3 is TGTGCCAGCAGCTCCTACAGGGTGGGCACTGAAGCTTTCTTT. Protein: CASSSYRVGTEAFF. This sequence joins TRBV7-2 and TRBJ1-1; D might be TRBD1 (6 bases). CDR1 SGHTA and CDR2 FQGNSA come from the germline V gene. The CDR3 is made up of 14 amino acids. V gave up 4 bases and J gave up 4 bases, with 13 bases separating them.

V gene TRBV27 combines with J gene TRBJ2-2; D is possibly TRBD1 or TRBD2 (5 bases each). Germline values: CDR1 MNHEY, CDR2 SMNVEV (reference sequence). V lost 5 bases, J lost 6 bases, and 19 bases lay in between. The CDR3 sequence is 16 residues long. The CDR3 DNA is TGTGCCAGCAGTAGCCCGGACAAAGCGGCTGCCGGGGAGCTGTTTTTT. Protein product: CASSSPDKAAAGELFF.

The DNA of the CDR3 is TGTGCCAGCAGTGAACGGGGAGGGACAGGGACTTATGGCTACACCTTC. Protein: CASSERGGTGTYGYTF. V is TRBV2 and J is TRBJ1-2, with TRBD1 matching 9 bases. V lost 2 bases to trimming and J lost 5 bases; unmatched junction nucleotides: 9. The length of the CDR3 is 16 residues. Germline loops: CDR1 SNHLY, CDR2 FYNNEI.

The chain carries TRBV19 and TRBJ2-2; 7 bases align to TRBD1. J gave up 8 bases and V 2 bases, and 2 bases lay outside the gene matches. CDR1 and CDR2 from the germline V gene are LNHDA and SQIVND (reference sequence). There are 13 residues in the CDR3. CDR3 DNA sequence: TGTGCCAGTAGTATAAACAGGGGAGGGGAGCTGTTTTTT. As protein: CASSINRGGELFF.

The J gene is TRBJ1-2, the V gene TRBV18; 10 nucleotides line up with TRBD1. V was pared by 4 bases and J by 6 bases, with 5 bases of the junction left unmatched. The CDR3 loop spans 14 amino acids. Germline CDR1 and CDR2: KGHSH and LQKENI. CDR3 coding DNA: TGTGCCAGCTCACTCGGACAGGGGGTTGATGGCTACACCTTC. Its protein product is CASSLGQGVDGYTF.

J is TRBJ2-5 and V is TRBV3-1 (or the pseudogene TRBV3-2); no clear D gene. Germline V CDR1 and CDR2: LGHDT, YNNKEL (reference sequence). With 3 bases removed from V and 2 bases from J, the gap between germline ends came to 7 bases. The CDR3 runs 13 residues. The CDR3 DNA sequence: TGTGCCAGCAGCCAGGGCCTTCAAGAGACCCAGTACTTC. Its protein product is CASSQGLQETQYF.

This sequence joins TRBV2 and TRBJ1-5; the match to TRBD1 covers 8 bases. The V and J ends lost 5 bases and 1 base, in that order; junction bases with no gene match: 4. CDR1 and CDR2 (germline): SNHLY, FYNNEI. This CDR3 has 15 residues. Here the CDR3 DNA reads TGTGCCAGCAGTCTCGGACAGGGAAGCAATCAGCCCCAGCATTTT. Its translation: CASSLGQGSNQPQHF.